What follows are 13 T cell receptor beta chains derived from one specimen sequenced in a study of Ad26.COV2.S vaccination and SARS-CoV-2 variants. Treatment indicated: around 19 received Ad26.COV2.S at low or high dose, single or two shots; 5 received placebo; per-sample allocation not given. Each sample was drawn 63 days after the first injection (of vaccine or placebo). Profiled with immunoSEQ multiplex PCR; TCRdb holds only in-frame clones, not every one. Of roughly 410,000 clones listed, roughly 85% are singletons. This material consisted of peripheral blood, taken in a trial of Ad26.COV2.S vaccine versus placebo. The receptor set was obtained from a person between 18 and 59 years old who received the Ad26.COV2.S COVID-19 vaccine or a placebo.

The CDR3 DNA is TGCGCCAGCAGCCAAGGGGGTATAGGGCTTGGCTACACCTTC. Translating gives CASSQGGIGLGYTF. V gene TRBV4-1 combines with J gene TRBJ1-2; D uncertain. In germline, CDR1 is MGHRA, CDR2 YSYEKL. The CDR3 has 14 residues. Trimming took off 1 base at V and 7 bases at J, with 13 bases between the two ends.

This clone showed up just once. The chain joins TRBV27 to TRBJ2-3; no clear D. There are 15 residues in the CDR3. CDR1 MNHEY and CDR2 SMNVEV come from the germline V gene (reference sequence). V lost 5 bases, J lost 1 base, and 13 bases lay in between. CDR3 nucleotide sequence: TGTGCCAGCAGTCACCATCCGGTGGGCACAGATACGCAGTATTTT. The encoded protein is CASSHHPVGTDTQYF.

The CDR3 DNA reads as TGTGCCAGCAGGGCAGGACAGGGTCCATACAATGAGCAGTTCTTC. As protein: CASRAGQGPYNEQFF. The chain recombines TRBV9 with TRBJ2-1; 8 nucleotides agree with TRBD1. The CDR3 is 15 amino acids. The V gene's germline CDR1 is SGDLS and CDR2 YYNGEE. Trimming took 5 bases from V and 4 from J; bases not matched to a gene: 8.

This chain links TRBV5-4 with TRBJ2-7; possibly TRBD2 for D (6 bases). This CDR3 region has 14 residues. From germline, CDR1 is SGHNT and CDR2 YYREEE (reference sequence). V shed 5 bases and J shed 4 bases, with 16 bases lying between them. This CDR3 is CASSPETSSYEQYF. CDR3 nucleotides: TGTGCCAGCAGTCCGGAGACTAGTTCGTACGAGCAGTACTTC.

V and J are TRBV9 and TRBJ1-1; D might be TRBD1 (5 bases). V was shortened by 2 bases and J by 10 bases, with 12 bases between the two germline ends. CDR3 length equals 12 residues. CDR1 SGDLS and CDR2 YYNGEE come from the germline V gene. This chain's CDR3 is CASSVGGERAFF. CDR3 DNA sequence: TGTGCCAGCAGCGTGGGAGGGGAGAGAGCTTTCTTT.

The rearrangement links TRBV19 to TRBJ1-2; TRBD1 matches at 11 bases. There are 14 residues in the CDR3. J was trimmed by 6 bases and V by 6 bases; bases with no gene match: 6. Germline CDR1 is LNHDA and CDR2 is SQIVND (reference sequence). CDR3 nucleotides: TGTGCCAGTAGCTTCCTGGGACAGGGGGATGGCTACACCTTC. Encoded protein: CASSFLGQGDGYTF.

This chain connects TRBV6-2 or TRBV6-3 to TRBJ2-5; no firm D call. Germline CDR1 and CDR2: MNHEY and SVGEGT. V lost 5 bases, J lost 5 bases, and 15 bases lay in between. The CDR3 is made up of 14 amino acids. The CDR3 DNA reads TGTGCCAGCAGTCAACCCCCTCAACCTGAGACCCAGTACTTC. Protein product: CASSQPPQPETQYF.

This rearrangement joins TRBV19 to TRBJ2-1, with 9 bases aligning to TRBD2. Germline trimming cut 2 bases from V and 3 bases from J; bases unmatched to any gene: 5. Germline V gene sequence: CDR1 LNHDA, CDR2 SQIVND (reference sequence). CDR3 length equals 16 residues. The CDR3 coding sequence is TGTGCCAGTAGTATAAGCCTAGCGGGGCGCTACAATGAGCAGTTCTTC. Protein product: CASSISLAGRYNEQFF.

The chain employs TRBV7-3 and TRBJ2-5; D is unresolved. V was cut by 4 bases and J by 4 bases, with 13 bases left in between. This CDR3 is built from 14 residues. Germline CDR1 and CDR2: SGHTA and FQGTGA. The CDR3: CASSSGLPGETQYF. The CDR3 coding sequence is TGTGCCAGCAGCTCCGGGCTTCCCGGAGAGACCCAGTACTTC.

This clone appeared a few times. The chain couples TRBV27 to TRBJ1-6; D ambiguous. This CDR3 has 15 amino acids. Germline V CDR1 and CDR2: MNHEY, SMNVEV (reference sequence). Trimming stripped 7 bases from V and 3 bases from J, with 13 bases between. As DNA, the CDR3 is TGTGCCAGCACCCCGAGGAGGGACTATAATTCACCCCTCCACTTT. Amino acids: CASTPRRDYNSPLHF.

The J gene is TRBJ2-7, the V gene TRBV19, with a possible D match to TRBD1 (6 bases). The CDR3 loop spans 13 amino acids. CDR1 LNHDA and CDR2 SQIVND come from the germline V gene (reference sequence). V was clipped by 6 bases and J by 6 bases, with 15 bases between them. The CDR3 DNA sequence: TGTGCCAGTAGAGGACAGCTTTGGGGCGAGCAGTACTTC. It is translated as CASRGQLWGEQYF.

The chain employs TRBV4-1 and TRBJ2-3; D gene ambiguous. CDR3 length equals 13 residues. Germline-derived CDR1 and CDR2 are MGHRA and YSYEKL. Trimming left V 4 bases short and J 3 bases short, with 8 bases between. The chain's CDR3 is CASSRKGTDTQYF. The CDR3 DNA follows: TGCGCCAGCAGCCGAAAGGGTACAGATACGCAGTATTTT.

The chain is built from TRBV2 and TRBJ1-1; D is unclear. The CDR3 is 13 residues long. Germline V gene sequence: CDR1 SNHLY, CDR2 FYNNEI. V was pared by 1 base and J by 10 bases, with 13 bases between. This CDR3 reads CASSEDRDGPAFF. The CDR3 bases are TGTGCCAGCAGTGAAGATAGGGATGGACCAGCTTTCTTT.